These 18 T cell receptor beta chains came from one sample sequenced in a study of T cell changes during pregnancy in multiple sclerosis. Assay used: immunoSEQ multiplex PCR; TCRdb lists only in-frame clones, some missing. There are about 100,000 clones in the sample; about 90% occur only once, and roughly 2% lies in the top ten. Source: peripheral blood, taken after pregnancy. These receptors all stem from a female donor with multiple sclerosis, enrolled in a pregnancy study.

V is TRBV13 and J is TRBJ2-1; D uncertain. Germline V CDR1 and CDR2: PRHDT, FYEKMQ (reference sequence). Between the trimmed V and J ends, which lost 0 bases and 0 bases, there was a span of 9 bases. This CDR3 has 16 amino acids. CDR3 coding DNA: TGTGCCAGCAGCTTAGGGAGTCTAAGCTCCTACAATGAGCAGTTCTTC. The encoded protein is CASSLGSLSSYNEQFF.

The gene calls are TRBV6-5 and TRBJ1-6, with 7 bases that match TRBD1. The J segment lost 11 bases and the V segment lost 4 bases, leaving 11 bases of the junction unmatched. This CDR3 spans 15 amino acids. Germline CDR1 MNHEY, CDR2 SVGAGI. CDR3 sequence (DNA): TGTGCCAGCAGTTTCTCCCGACAGGGTAGGGCACCCCTCCACTTT. As protein: CASSFSRQGRAPLHF.

The chain recombines TRBV5-6 with TRBJ2-7; D uncertain. The CDR3 sequence is 11 residues long. V lost 2 bases to trimming and J lost 5 bases, with 5 bases between them. CDR1 SGHDT and CDR2 YYEEEE come from the germline V gene. The CDR3: CASSFNDEQYF. CDR3 nucleotide sequence: TGTGCCAGCAGCTTCAATGACGAGCAGTACTTC.

The V gene is TRBV13, the J gene TRBJ2-1; TRBD1 is a possible D gene (5 bases). Trimming cost V 4 bases and J 2 bases, with 12 bases left between them. The CDR3 sequence is 15 residues long. Germline CDR1 is PRHDT and CDR2 is FYEKMQ (reference sequence). CDR3: CASSSYQDTYNEQFF. The CDR3 DNA sequence: TGTGCCAGCAGCTCATATCAGGACACCTACAATGAGCAGTTCTTC.

V is TRBV4-1 and J is TRBJ2-2; 9 positions agree with TRBD1. Germline CDR1 MGHRA, CDR2 YSYEKL. The V segment lost 0 bases and the J segment 3 bases; nucleotides outside the gene matches: 11. The CDR3 contains 19 residues. The DNA for the CDR3 is TGCGCCAGCAGCCAAGATCTGGTCCCCCGGACAGGGGACACCGGGGAGCTGTTTTTT. The encoded protein is CASSQDLVPRTGDTGELFF.

This sequence joins TRBV5-1 and TRBJ2-5; perhaps TRBD2 as D (6 bases). Trimming shortened V by 3 bases and J by 2 bases, and 14 bases separated the two germline ends. CDR1 is SGHRS and CDR2 is YFSETQ in the germline V gene. The CDR3 totals 15 residues. The CDR3 nucleotides read TGCGCCAGCAGCTATAGCGGCGGGAATCAAGAGACCCAGTACTTC. Its protein product is CASSYSGGNQETQYF. Together with reference TRBV5-1 and TRBJ2-5, the CDR3 gives the full variable domain: KAGVTQTPRYLIKTRGQQVTLSCSPISGHRSVSWYQQTPGQGLQFLFEYFSETQRNKGNFPGRFSGRQFSNSRSEMNVSTLELGDSALYLCASSYSGGNQETQYFGPGTRLLVL.

The chain couples TRBV19 to TRBJ1-2; a possible D gene is TRBD1 (5 bases). Germline loops: CDR1 LNHDA, CDR2 SQIVND (reference sequence). The CDR3 extends over 13 amino acids. The V and J ends lost 6 bases and 4 bases respectively, with 12 bases between them. The CDR3 loop is CASRSGMVYGYTF. CDR3 in DNA: TGTGCCAGTAGGTCAGGGATGGTCTATGGCTACACCTTC.

The chain joins TRBV27 to TRBJ2-5; D unresolved. The CDR3 extends over 14 amino acids. V was pared by 2 bases and J by 5 bases, with 12 bases between. The germline gives CDR1 MNHEY, CDR2 SMNVEV (reference sequence). CDR3 DNA: TGTGCCAGCAGTTTAGTTGCGGCAGCTGAGACCCAGTACTTC. Amino acid sequence: CASSLVAAAETQYF.

V is TRBV27 and J is TRBJ2-6; no clear D gene. CDR3 length: 14 amino acids. Trimming took off 3 bases at V and 1 base at J, with 4 bases between the two ends. CDR1 and CDR2 (germline): MNHEY, SMNVEV (reference sequence). CDR3 loop: CASSFSSGANVLTF. CDR3 DNA sequence: TGTGCCAGCAGTTTCTCGTCTGGGGCCAACGTCCTGACTTTC.

CDR3 coding DNA: TGCGCCAGCAGCCCTACAGGCTACGAGCAGTACTTC. Amino acids: CASSPTGYEQYF. The gene calls are TRBV5-1 and TRBJ2-7; D might be TRBD1 (5 bases). The CDR3 is 12 residues long. V lost 4 bases and J lost 3, with 8 bases in between. Looked up from germline, CDR1 is SGHRS and CDR2 is YFSETQ.

The V and J genes are TRBV27 and TRBJ2-7; weak D call: TRBD1 (6 bases). CDR3 length equals 13 residues. Between the trimmed V and J ends, which lost 5 bases and 2 bases, there was a span of 10 bases. Germline V gene sequence: CDR1 MNHEY, CDR2 SMNVEV (reference sequence). The CDR3 is CASSKDRTYEQYF. CDR3 coding DNA: TGTGCCAGCAGTAAGGACAGAACCTACGAGCAGTACTTC.

The chain joins TRBV7-3 to TRBJ2-7, with a tentative D call TRBD2 (5 bases). The CDR3 length is 13 residues. Germline V gene lookup returns CDR1 SGHTA and CDR2 FQGTGA. Trimming left V 2 bases short and J 5 bases short, with 10 bases between. The CDR3 reads CASSLLLGNEQYF. The CDR3 DNA reads TGTGCCAGCAGCTTACTTCTCGGGAACGAGCAGTACTTC.

The chain has TRBV7-2 and TRBJ2-7; 8 bases agree with TRBD1. After removal of 3 bases from V and 7 bases from J, the junction contained 8 bases not matched to a gene. Per germline, CDR1 SGHTA and CDR2 FQGNSA. The CDR3 is made up of 14 amino acids. CDR3 amino acids: CASSFSDRALEQYF. In DNA form, the CDR3 reads TGTGCCAGCAGCTTTTCGGACAGGGCACTGGAGCAGTACTTC.

The chain employs TRBV5-1 and TRBJ1-3; tentatively, D is TRBD1 (5 bases). There are 16 residues in the CDR3. V was clipped by 0 bases and J by 6 bases, with 16 bases between them. Germline loops: CDR1 SGHRS, CDR2 YFSETQ. In DNA, the CDR3 is TGCGCCAGCAGCTTGGAATCAGGGAGGAAGGCAAACACCATATATTTT. It yields the protein CASSLESGRKANTIYF.

The rearrangement uses TRBV6-1 and TRBJ1-5, with 7 bases matching TRBD1. Germline V gives CDR1 MNHNS, CDR2 SASEGT. This CDR3 has 15 amino acids. Losses at the gene ends were 4 bases for V and 0 bases for J; bases not matched to a gene: 3. The CDR3, as DNA: TGTGCCAGCAGTGTACAGGGGTTTAGCAATCAGCCCCAGCATTTT. Translated, it gives CASSVQGFSNQPQHF.

The V call is TRBV4-3, the J call TRBJ2-1; D perhaps matches TRBD2 (6 bases). The CDR3 has 18 residues. Trimming took 0 bases from V and 3 from J, leaving 18 bases between them. The V gene's germline CDR1 is LGHNA and CDR2 YSLEER. In DNA, the CDR3 is TGCGCCAGCAGCCAAGATCCGACGGGCGGGGACCGCTACAATGAGCAGTTCTTC. Amino acid sequence: CASSQDPTGGDRYNEQFF.

This chain uses TRBV12-2 with TRBJ1-5; the D call TRBD1 from the table was never checked on the DNA. TRBV12-2 is an annotated pseudogene. CDR3 length: 15 residues. The CDR3 nucleotides are TGTGCAAGTCGCTTACCTAACAGGGTCGGCCAGCCCCAGCATTTT. Its protein is CASRLPNRVGQPQHF.

This clone was found a few times. The V call is TRBV18, the J call TRBJ2-1; D perhaps matches TRBD1 (6 bases). The V end was cut by 8 bases, the J end by 0 bases, with 17 bases between. This CDR3 has 16 residues. Per the germline V gene, CDR1 is KGHSH and CDR2 is LQKENI. DNA for the CDR3: TGTGCCAGCGCCTCACAGGGACCTAGCTCCTACAATGAGCAGTTCTTC. Its translation: CASASQGPSSYNEQFF.